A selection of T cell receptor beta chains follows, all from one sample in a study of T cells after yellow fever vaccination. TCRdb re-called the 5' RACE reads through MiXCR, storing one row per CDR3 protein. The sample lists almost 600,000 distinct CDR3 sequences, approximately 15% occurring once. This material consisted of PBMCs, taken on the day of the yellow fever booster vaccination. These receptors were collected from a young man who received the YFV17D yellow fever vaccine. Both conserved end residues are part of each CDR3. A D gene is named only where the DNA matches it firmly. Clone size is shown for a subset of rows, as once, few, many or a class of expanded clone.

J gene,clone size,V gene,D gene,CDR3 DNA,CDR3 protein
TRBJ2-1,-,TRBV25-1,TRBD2,TGTGCCAGCAGTGAATCCCTGACTAGCGGGTACAATGAGCAGTTCTTC,CASSESLTSGYNEQFF
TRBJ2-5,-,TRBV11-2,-,TGTGCCAGCAGCTTAGATAGGTACGGGACCCAGTACTTC,CASSLDRYGTQYF
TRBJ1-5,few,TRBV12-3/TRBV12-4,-,TGTGCCAGCACCGGAGACACTCCCAATCAGCCCCAGCATTTT,CASTGDTPNQPQHF
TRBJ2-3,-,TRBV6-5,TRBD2,TGTGCCAGCAGTTGGTCTAGCGGGAGCACAGATACGCAGTATTTT,CASSWSSGSTDTQYF
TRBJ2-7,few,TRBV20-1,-,TGCAGTGCTAGGGGAGTATTTGACTACGAGCAGTACTTC,CSARGVFDYEQYF
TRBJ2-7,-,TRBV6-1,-,TGTGCCAGCAGTGAACCGGGGACAAACCTACAACAGTACTTC,CASSEPGTNLQQYF
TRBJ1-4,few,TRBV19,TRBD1,TGTGCCAGTCGACAGGGGGCGGTTGAAAAACTGTTTTTT,CASRQGAVEKLFF
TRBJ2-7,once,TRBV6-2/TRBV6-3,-,TGTGCCAGCAGTTACTCGCGGCTGAGCTCCTACGAGCAGTACTTC,CASSYSRLSSYEQYF
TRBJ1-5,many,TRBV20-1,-,TGCAGTGCTCGACAGGATAGCAATCAGCCCCAGCATTTT,CSARQDSNQPQHF
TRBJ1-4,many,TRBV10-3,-,TGTGCCATCAGTGCCGGGTTGCGTAGTGAAAAACTGTTTTTT,CAISAGLRSEKLFF
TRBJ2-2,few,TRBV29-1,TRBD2,TGCAGCGGGACTAGCGGGAGGGCCGGTACCGGGGAGCTGTTTTTT,CSGTSGRAGTGELFF
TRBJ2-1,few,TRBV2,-,TGTGCCAGCAGTTCACTAGTGAATGAGCAGTTCTTC,CASSSLVNEQFF
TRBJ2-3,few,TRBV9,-,TGTGCCAGCAGCGTAGGGATCTCTAGCACAGATACGCAGTATTTT,CASSVGISSTDTQYF
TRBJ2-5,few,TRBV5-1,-,TGCGCCAGCAGCCCCCACTCCCCCCAAGAGACCCAGTACTTC,CASSPHSPQETQYF
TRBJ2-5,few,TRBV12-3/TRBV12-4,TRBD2,TGTGCCAGCAGTTTCTCTAGCGGACAAGAGACCCAGTACTTC,CASSFSSGQETQYF
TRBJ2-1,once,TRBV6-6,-,TGTGCCAGCAGGCGTGTAGGCAATGAGCAGTTCTTC,CASRRVGNEQFF
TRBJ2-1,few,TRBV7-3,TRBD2,TGTGCCAGCAGCCTCGTAGCGGGAGGCCTAATTGGTGAGCAGTTCTTC,CASSLVAGGLIGEQFF
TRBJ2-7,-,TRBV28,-,TGTGCCAGCATAGCGGTCGGGACTGTCTCCTACGAGCAGTACTTC,CASIAVGTVSYEQYF
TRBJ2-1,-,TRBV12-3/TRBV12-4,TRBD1,TGTGCCAGCAGAAAGAAGACAGGGGCGACCCTAGGGAATGAGCAGTTCTTC,CASRKKTGATLGNEQFF
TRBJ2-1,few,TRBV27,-,TGTGCCAGCAGTTTATCGGCCCCAAATGAGCAGTTCTTC,CASSLSAPNEQFF
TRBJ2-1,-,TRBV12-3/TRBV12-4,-,TGTGCCAGCAGTTTGGGCGGGGCCACGGTCGGGCAGTTCTTC,CASSLGGATVGQFF
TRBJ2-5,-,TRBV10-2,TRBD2,TGCGCCAGCAGTGAGTCGTCCTTCGGGAGGGTTCAAGAGACCCAGTACTTC,CASSESSFGRVQETQYF
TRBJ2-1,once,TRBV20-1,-,TGCAGTGCTAATGCGGGGTCCGGGGAGCAGTTCTTC,CSANAGSGEQFF
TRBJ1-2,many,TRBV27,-,TGTGCCAGCAGTAATGGGGGCTATGGCTACACCTTC,CASSNGGYGYTF
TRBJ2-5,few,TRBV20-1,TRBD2,TGCAGTGCTACCCACCTAGCGGGAGTGAGAGAGACCCAGTACTTC,CSATHLAGVRETQYF
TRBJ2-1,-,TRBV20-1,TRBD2,TGCAGTGCCCCACAACTAGCGGAGTCTCGTAATGAGCAGTTCTTC,CSAPQLAESRNEQFF
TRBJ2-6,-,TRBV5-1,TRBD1,TGCGCCAGCAGCTTGGAAGGGACAGCTGGGGCCAACGTCCTGACTTTC,CASSLEGTAGANVLTF
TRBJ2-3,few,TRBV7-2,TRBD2,TGTGCCAGCAGCTTACAGCGGGAGGCCGCTACAGATACGCAGTATTTT,CASSLQREAATDTQYF
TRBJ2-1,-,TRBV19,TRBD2,TGTGCCAGTAGTATAGAAGGTAGCGGGAGAAATGAGCAGTTCTTC,CASSIEGSGRNEQFF
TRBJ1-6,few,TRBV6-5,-,TGTGCCAGCAGTTACTCGTGGGGTTCACCCCTCCACTTT,CASSYSWGSPLHF
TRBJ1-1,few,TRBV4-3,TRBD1,TGCGCCAGCAGCCAGGACCTACAGGGGTCGGGAAGGGCTTTCTTT,CASSQDLQGSGRAFF
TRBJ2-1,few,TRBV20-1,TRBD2,TGCAGTGCTACAGGGACTAGCGGGAGGCCGGCAGATGAGCAGTTCTTC,CSATGTSGRPADEQFF
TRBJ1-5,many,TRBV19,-,TGTGCCAGTAGTATAGCTGGGGCTAATCAGCCCCAGCATTTT,CASSIAGANQPQHF
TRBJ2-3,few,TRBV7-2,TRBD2,TGTGCCAGCAGCCGCTGGGTTAGCGGGACGCGCACAGATACGCAGTATTTT,CASSRWVSGTRTDTQYF
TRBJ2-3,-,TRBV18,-,TGTGCCAGCTCACCACCGGGCAGGGGCACAGATACGCAGTATTTT,CASSPPGRGTDTQYF
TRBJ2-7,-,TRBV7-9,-,TGTGCCAGCAGCAGGGCGGGACTTAACTACGAGCAGTACTTC,CASSRAGLNYEQYF
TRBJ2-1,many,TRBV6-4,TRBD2,TGTGCCAGATGGGGGCGGGAGGGCCGGAGTGAGCAGTTCTTC,CARWGREGRSEQFF
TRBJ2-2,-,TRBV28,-,TGTGCCAGTTTCCGGGACTTGAACACCGGGGAGCTGTTTTTT,CASFRDLNTGELFF
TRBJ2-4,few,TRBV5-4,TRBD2,TGTGCCAGCAGCCTTAGCGGGAGCCTGCCCGCCAAAAACATTCAGTACTTC,CASSLSGSLPAKNIQYF
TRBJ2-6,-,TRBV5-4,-,TGTGCCAGCAGCTTCAGCCGCTCTGGGGCCAACGTCCTGACTTTC,CASSFSRSGANVLTF
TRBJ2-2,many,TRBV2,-,TGTGCCAGCAGGGTCTTTGCCGGGGAGCTGTTTTTT,CASRVFAGELFF
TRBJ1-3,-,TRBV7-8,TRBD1,TGTGCCAGCAGCCGCACCGGGACAGGGGTTGGAAACACCATATATTTT,CASSRTGTGVGNTIYF
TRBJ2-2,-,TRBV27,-,TGTGCCAGCAGTCCCCCCGGGAGGGGGCGAGGCGGGGAGCTGTTTTTT,CASSPPGRGRGGELFF
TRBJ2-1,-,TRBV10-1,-,TGCGCCAGCAGTGATAACCCGGTCAATGAGCAGTTCTTC,CASSDNPVNEQFF
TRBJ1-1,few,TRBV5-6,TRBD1,TGTGCCAGCAGCACCGGACAGGGGGACACTGAAGCTTTCTTT,CASSTGQGDTEAFF